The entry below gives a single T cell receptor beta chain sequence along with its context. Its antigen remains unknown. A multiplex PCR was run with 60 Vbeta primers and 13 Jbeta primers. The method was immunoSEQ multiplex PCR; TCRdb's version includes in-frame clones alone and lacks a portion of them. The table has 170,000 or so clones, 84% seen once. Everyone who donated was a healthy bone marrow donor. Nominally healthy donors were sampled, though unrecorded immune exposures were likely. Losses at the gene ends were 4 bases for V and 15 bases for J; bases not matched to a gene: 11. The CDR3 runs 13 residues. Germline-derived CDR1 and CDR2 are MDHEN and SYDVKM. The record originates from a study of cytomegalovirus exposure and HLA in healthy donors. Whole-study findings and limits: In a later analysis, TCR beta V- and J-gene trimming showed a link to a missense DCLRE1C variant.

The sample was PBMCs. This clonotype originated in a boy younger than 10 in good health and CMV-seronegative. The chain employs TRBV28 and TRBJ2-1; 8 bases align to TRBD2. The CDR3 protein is CASSSPTSGSGFF. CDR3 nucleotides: TGTGCCAGCAGTTCCCCTACGAGCGGGAGTGGGTTCTTC.